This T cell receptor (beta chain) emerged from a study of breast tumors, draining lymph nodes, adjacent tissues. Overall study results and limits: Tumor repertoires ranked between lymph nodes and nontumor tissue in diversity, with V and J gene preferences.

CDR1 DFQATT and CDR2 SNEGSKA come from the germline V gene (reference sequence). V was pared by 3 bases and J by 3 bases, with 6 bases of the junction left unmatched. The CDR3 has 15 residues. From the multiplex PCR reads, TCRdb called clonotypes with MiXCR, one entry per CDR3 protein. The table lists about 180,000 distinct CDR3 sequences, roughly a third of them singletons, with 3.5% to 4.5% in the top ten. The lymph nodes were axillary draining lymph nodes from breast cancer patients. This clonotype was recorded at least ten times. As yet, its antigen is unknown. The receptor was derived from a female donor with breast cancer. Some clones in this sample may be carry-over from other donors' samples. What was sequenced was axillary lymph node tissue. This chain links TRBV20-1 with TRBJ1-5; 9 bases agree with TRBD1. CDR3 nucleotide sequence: TGCAGTGCTAGCTCCGGGACAGGGCACAATCAGCCCCAGCATTTT. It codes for CSASSGTGHNQPQHF.